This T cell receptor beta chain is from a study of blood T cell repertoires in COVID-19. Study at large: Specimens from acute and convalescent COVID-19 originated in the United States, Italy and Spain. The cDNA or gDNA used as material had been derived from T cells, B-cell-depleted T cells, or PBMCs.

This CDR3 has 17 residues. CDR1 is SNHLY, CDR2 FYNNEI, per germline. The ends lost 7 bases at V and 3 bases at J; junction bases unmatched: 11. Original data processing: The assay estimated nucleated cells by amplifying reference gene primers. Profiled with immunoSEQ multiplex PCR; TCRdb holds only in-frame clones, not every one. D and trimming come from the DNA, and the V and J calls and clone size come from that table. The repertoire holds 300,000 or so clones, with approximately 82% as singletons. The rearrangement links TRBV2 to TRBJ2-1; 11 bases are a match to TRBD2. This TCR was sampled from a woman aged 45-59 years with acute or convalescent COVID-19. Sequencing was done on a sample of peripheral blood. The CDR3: CASKKTLLAGDYNEQFF. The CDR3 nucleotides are TGTGCCAGCAAGAAAACACTACTAGCGGGGGACTACAATGAGCAGTTCTTC.